This TCR beta chain was captured by sequencing in a study of vaccination effects on CD4 cells after COVID-19. The wider study: Relative to the second dose, post-vaccine samples were obtained a median of 72 days later. Study-level findings and limits: Sampling in the study covered few convalescent patients and included no early post-infection timepoints. Substantial clonal contraction characterized both infection- and vaccine-induced clones late after vaccination.

Here immunoSEQ multiplex PCR was the method, and the copy in TCRdb shows in-frame clones only, minus some. The table has 43,000 or so clones, 60% to 75% seen once; the top ten hold 6% to 7%. Investigators separated out CD4+ T cells once 10 days of culture had passed. The participants, recipients of two vaccine doses, got either BNT162b2 or mRNA-1273. J gave up 4 bases and V 7 bases, and 9 bases lay outside the gene matches. Germline CDR1 and CDR2: LNHDA and SQIVND (reference sequence). The CDR3 is 15 amino acids. Concerning this clone itself: Its cognate antigen is unknown.

The sequence came from a human donor who received a COVID-19 vaccine. The V gene is TRBV19, the J gene TRBJ2-7, with 11 bases aligning to TRBD1. Source: CD4+ T cells from PBMCs cultured without peptide, taken after COVID-19 vaccination. CDR3 loop: CASMDRGRRGYEQYF. The CDR3 DNA is TGTGCCAGTATGGACAGGGGGCGCCGTGGGTACGAGCAGTACTTC.